This TCR beta chain was sequenced in a study of metastatic and nonmetastatic thyroid tumors. About the study: Repertoire comparisons spanned blood and tumor or nodule tissue from malignant and benign thyroid patients. Study-wide findings and caveats: Reports indicated that malignant thyroid tumors showed significantly higher TCR beta diversity than benign nodules did, in blood and tumor.

In this sample, this clone turned up many times. Its antigen remains unknown. Patients were all untreated before their thyroid surgery. Original analysis: The study's classifier, a distant-metastasis tool for papillary thyroid cancer, was built using CDR3 differences across clinicopathological groups. TCRdb re-called the PCR reads with MiXCR. Here the V and J calls rest on TCRdb's processing, not on the authors' analysis. Among more than 25,000 clones listed, under 8% were seen once. The CDR3 totals 14 residues. V was cut by 3 bases and J by 2 bases, with 11 bases left in between. The clonotype comes from a female donor with papillary thyroid cancer or a benign thyroid nodule (not recorded which). Some clones in this sample may be carry-over from other donors' samples. The sequenced sample consisted of blood. This sequence joins TRBV12-3 or TRBV12-4 and TRBJ2-7; possible D gene TRBD1, 6 bases. The CDR3 reads CASSFDRSAYEQYF. CDR3 nucleotide sequence: TGTGCCAGCAGTTTCGACAGGTCAGCCTACGAGCAGTACTTC.